This record covers a single T cell receptor (beta chain). The sample belongs to a study of cytomegalovirus exposure and HLA in healthy donors. It was with 60 Vbeta and 13 Jbeta primers that the PCR ran. Measured with immunoSEQ multiplex PCR; TCRdb has only the in-frame clones, and not every one. The sample lists roughly 150,000 clones; over 70% were seen once. Sequenced sample: PBMCs. This receptor was taken from a young man in good health and CMV-seropositive.

CDR3 amino acids: CSVESGGYEQFF. DNA for the CDR3: TGCAGCGTTGAGTCCGGGGGTTATGAGCAGTTCTTC. This chain joins TRBV29-1 and TRBJ2-1, with D perhaps matching TRBD2 (6 bases). The ends were cut back, 3 bases at V and 8 bases at J, with 11 bases in the middle. The CDR3 length is 12 residues. Germline CDR1 reads SQVTM; CDR2 reads ANQGSEA.